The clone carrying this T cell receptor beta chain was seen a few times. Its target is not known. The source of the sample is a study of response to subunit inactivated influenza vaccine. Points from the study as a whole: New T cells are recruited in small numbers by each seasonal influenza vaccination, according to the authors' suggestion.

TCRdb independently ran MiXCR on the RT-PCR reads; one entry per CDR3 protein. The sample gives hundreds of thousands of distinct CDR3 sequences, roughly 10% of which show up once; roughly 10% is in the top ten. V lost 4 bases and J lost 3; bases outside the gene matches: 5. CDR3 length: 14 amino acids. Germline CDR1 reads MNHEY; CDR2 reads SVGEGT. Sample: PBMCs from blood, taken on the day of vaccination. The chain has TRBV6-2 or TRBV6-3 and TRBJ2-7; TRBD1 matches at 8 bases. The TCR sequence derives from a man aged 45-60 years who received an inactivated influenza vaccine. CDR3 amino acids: CASSFLTGVYEQYF. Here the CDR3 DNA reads TGTGCCAGCAGTTTCCTGACAGGGGTCTACGAGCAGTACTTC.